This entry describes one T cell receptor beta chain. These data are taken from a study of blood T cell dynamics during melanoma immunotherapy. Study-level information: Standard first-line treatment here was pembrolizumab or nivolumab plus ipilimumab in metastatic melanoma.

TCRdb keeps only in-frame clones here, not all; method: immunoSEQ multiplex PCR. The sample carries around 3,500 clones, roughly 95% recorded once. The CDR3 consists of 13 residues. The trim removed 5 bases at V and 2 bases at J, leaving 5 bases unmatched. Germline-derived CDR1 and CDR2 are SQVTM and ANQGSEA. Described time point: week 3, after first cycle of checkpoint inhibitor. One draw preceded checkpoint blockade; another followed its first cycle at week 3. The chain couples TRBV29-1 to TRBJ1-1, with 7 nucleotides matching TRBD1. The source is a human donor with melanoma. Material: effector memory CD8+ T cells from blood, obtained from a patient treated with checkpoint blockade. The CDR3 region has the DNA TGCAGCGTTACCGGGACAGCCAACACTGAAGCTTTCTTT. This sequence encodes CSVTGTANTEAFF.